Listed here are 2 T cell receptor beta chains from one sample, sequenced in a study of cytomegalovirus exposure and HLA in healthy donors. This PCR relied on a set of 60 Vbeta primers and 13 Jbeta primers. Assay used: immunoSEQ multiplex PCR; TCRdb lists only in-frame clones, some missing. The profile covers roughly 150,000 clones, with roughly 67% appearing a single time and approximately 5.6% taken by the ten largest. The specimen sequenced was PBMCs. The origin of the receptors is a woman aged 18 to 35 in good health and CMV-seropositive.

CDR3 residues: CASSLTGPNEKLFF. The CDR3 DNA sequence: TGTGCCAGCAGCCTGACAGGGCCCAACGAAAAACTGTTTTTT. The V call is TRBV7-8, the J call TRBJ1-4, with 7 positions matching TRBD1. The CDR3 is 14 amino acids. With 5 bases clipped from V and 8 bases from J, the junction kept 8 bases outside the gene matches. Germline V gives CDR1 SGHVS, CDR2 FQNEAQ.

This rearrangement joins TRBV4-3 to TRBJ2-3, with D unclear. The CDR3 spans 15 residues. Trimming left V 0 bases short and J 0 bases short, with 7 bases between. Germline CDR1 and CDR2: LGHNA and YSLEER. The CDR3 nucleotides are TGCGCCAGCAGCCAAGATAGAGATAGCACAGATACGCAGTATTTT. Protein: CASSQDRDSTDTQYF.